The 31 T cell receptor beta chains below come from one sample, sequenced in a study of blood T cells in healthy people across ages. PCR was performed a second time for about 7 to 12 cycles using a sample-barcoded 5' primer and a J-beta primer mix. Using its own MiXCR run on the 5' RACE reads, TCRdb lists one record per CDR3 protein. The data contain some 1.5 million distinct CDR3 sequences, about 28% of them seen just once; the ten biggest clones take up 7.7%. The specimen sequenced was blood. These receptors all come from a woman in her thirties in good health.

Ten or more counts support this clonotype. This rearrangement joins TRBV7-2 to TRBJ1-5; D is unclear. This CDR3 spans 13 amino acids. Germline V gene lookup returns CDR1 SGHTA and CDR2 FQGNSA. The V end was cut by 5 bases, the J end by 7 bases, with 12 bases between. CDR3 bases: TGTGCCAGCAGCCCTGGGAGGCGCCAGCCCCAGCATTTT. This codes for CASSPGRRQPQHF.

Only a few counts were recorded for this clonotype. Here the CDR3 reads CASSLGELATYEQYF. The CDR3 coding sequence is TGTGCCAGCAGCTTAGGAGAACTAGCGACCTACGAGCAGTACTTC. The chain employs TRBV7-2 and TRBJ2-7, with 7 nucleotides matching TRBD2. Looked up from germline, CDR1 is SGHTA and CDR2 is FQGNSA. V was clipped by 1 base and J by 2 bases; unmatched bases: 5. The CDR3 runs to 15 residues.

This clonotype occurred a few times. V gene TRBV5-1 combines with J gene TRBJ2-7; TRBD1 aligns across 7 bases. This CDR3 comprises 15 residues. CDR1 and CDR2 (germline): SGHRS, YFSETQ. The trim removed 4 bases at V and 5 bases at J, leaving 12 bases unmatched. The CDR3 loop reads CASSLTRQGPHEQYF. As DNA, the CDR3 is TGCGCCAGCAGCCTTACGCGACAGGGACCGCACGAGCAGTACTTC.

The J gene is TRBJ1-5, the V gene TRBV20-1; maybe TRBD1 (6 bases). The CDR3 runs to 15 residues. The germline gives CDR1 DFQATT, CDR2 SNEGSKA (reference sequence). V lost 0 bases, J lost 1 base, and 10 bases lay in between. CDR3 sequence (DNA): TGCAGTGCTAGAGAGGGTACAGGGAGCAATCAGCCCCAGCATTTT. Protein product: CSAREGTGSNQPQHF.

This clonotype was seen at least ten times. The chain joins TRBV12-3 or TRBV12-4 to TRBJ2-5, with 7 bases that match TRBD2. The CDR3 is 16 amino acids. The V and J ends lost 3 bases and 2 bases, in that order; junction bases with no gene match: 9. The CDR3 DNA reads TGTGCCAGCAGTTTTGGTAGGACGGGAGGACAAGAGACCCAGTACTTC. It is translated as CASSFGRTGGQETQYF.

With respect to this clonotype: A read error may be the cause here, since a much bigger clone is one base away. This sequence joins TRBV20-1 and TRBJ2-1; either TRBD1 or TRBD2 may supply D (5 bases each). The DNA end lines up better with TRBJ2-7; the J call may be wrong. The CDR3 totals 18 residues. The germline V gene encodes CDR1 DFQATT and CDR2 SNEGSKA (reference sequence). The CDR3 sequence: CSANIVGGHSLSYNEQYF. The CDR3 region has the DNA TGCAGTGCTAATATCGTTGGAGGACACTCGCTCTCCTACAATGAGCAGTACTTC.

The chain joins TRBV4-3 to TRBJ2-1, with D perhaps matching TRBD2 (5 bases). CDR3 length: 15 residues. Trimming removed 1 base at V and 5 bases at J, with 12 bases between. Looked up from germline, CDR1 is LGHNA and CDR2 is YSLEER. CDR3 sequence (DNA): TGCGCCAGCAGCCAAGGGACTGGGGAAAACAATGAGCAGTTCTTC. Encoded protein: CASSQGTGENNEQFF.

The CDR3 sequence is CASSYSGVGGSGANVLTF. The CDR3 DNA reads as TGTGCCAGCAGTTACTCGGGGGTCGGGGGCTCTGGGGCCAACGTCCTGACTTTC. The chain carries TRBV6-5 and TRBJ2-6; D might be TRBD2 (6 bases). V was trimmed by 0 bases and J by 0 bases, leaving 12 bases between them. Per germline, CDR1 MNHEY and CDR2 SVGAGI. This CDR3 is built from 18 residues.

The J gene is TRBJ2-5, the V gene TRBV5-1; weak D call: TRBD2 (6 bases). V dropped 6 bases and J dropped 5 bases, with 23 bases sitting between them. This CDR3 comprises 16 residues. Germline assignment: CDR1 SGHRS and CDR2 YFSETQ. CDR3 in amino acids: CASIGEGSGPEETQYF. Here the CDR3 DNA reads TGCGCCAGCATCGGGGAAGGTAGCGGACCCGAGGAGACCCAGTACTTC.

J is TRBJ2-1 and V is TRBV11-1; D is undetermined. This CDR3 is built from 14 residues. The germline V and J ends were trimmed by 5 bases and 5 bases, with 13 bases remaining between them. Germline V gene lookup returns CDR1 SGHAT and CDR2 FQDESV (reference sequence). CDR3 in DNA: TGTGCCAGCAGCCTCCCTGGTACACACAATGAGCAGTTCTTC. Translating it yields CASSLPGTHNEQFF.

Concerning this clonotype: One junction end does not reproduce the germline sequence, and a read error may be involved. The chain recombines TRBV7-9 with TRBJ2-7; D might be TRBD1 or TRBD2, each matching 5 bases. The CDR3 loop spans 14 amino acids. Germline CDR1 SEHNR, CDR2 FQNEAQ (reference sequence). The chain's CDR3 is CAGSFTRGAYEQYF. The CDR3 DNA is TGTGCCGGCAGCTTCACGAGGGGTGCCTACGAGCAGTACTTC.

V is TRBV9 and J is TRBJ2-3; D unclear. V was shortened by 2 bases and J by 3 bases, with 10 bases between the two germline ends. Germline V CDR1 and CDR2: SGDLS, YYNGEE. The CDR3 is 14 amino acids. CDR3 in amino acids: CASSVMRSTDTQYF. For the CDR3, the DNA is TGTGCCAGCAGCGTTATGCGGTCGACAGATACGCAGTATTTT.

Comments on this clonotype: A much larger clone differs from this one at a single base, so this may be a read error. In DNA form, the CDR3 reads TGTGCCAGCAGCGTAGAAGGAGGACAGGGATGGACCCAGTACTTC. Protein sequence: CASSVEGGQGWTQYF. This chain connects TRBV9 to TRBJ2-5, with 8 bases aligning to TRBD1. Germline assignment: CDR1 SGDLS and CDR2 YYNGEE. After removal of 0 bases from V and 7 bases from J, the junction contained 8 bases not matched to a gene. This CDR3 has 15 amino acids.

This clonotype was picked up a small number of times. The CDR3 region is CASSLDRFNEKLFF. The CDR3 bases are TGCGCCAGCAGCTTGGACAGGTTTAATGAAAAACTGTTTTTT. This chain joins TRBV5-1 and TRBJ1-4; perhaps TRBD1 as D (5 bases). Per the germline V gene, CDR1 is SGHRS and CDR2 is YFSETQ. The CDR3 extends over 14 amino acids. With 0 bases removed from V and 4 bases from J, the gap between germline ends came to 7 bases.

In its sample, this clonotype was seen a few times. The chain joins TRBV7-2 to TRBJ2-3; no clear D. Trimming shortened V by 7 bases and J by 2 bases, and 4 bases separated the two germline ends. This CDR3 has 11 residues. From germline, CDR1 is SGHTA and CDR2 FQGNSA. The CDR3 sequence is CASTPTDTQYF. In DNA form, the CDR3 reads TGTGCCAGCACTCCCACAGATACGCAGTATTTT.

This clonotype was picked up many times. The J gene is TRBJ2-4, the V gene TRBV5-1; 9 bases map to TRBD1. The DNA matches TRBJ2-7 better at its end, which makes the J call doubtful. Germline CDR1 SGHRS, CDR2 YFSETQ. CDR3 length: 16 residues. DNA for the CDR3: TGCGCCAGCAGCTTGGGGACAGGGGCGCTATCCTACGAGCAGTACTTC. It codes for CASSLGTGALSYEQYF.

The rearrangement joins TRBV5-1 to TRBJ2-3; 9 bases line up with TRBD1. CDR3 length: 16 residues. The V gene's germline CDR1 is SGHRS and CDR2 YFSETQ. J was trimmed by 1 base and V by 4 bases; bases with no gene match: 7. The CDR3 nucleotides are TGCGCCAGCAGCACGGGACAGGGATACCGCACAGATACGCAGTATTTT. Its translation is CASSTGQGYRTDTQYF.

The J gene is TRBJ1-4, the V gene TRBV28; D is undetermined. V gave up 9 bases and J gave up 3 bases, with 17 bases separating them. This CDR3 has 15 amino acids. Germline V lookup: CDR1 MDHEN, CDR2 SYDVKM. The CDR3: CASDSSSTANEKLFF. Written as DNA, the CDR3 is TGTGCCAGTGATAGCAGTTCTACCGCTAATGAAAAACTGTTTTTT.

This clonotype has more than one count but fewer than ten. The CDR3, as DNA: TGTGCCAGCAGTTTTTCTAGCGGGGGGTCTAGCACAGATACGCAGTATTTT. Its protein is CASSFSSGGSSTDTQYF. V is TRBV12-3 or TRBV12-4 and J is TRBJ2-3; 11 bases are a match to TRBD2. This CDR3 has 17 amino acids. The junction had 5 bases not matched to a gene; V was cut back by 3 bases and J by 0 bases.

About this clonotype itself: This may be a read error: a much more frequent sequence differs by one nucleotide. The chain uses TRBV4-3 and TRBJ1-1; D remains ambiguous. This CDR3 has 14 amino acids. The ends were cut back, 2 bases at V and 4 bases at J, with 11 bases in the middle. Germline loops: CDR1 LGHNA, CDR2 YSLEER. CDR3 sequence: CASSQSTESTEAFF. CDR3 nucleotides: TGCGCCAGCAGCCAATCAACAGAGAGCACTGAAGCTTTCTTT.

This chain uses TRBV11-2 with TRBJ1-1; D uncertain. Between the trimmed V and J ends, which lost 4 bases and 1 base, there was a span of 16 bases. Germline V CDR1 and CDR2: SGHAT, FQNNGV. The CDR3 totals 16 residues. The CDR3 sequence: CASSSAPSERNTEAFF. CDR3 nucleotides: TGTGCCAGCAGCTCAGCACCGTCCGAGAGGAACACTGAAGCTTTCTTT.

The CDR3 protein is CSDRDTSFSYNEQFF. CDR3 DNA: TGCAGTGATAGGGACACGTCTTTCTCCTACAATGAGCAGTTCTTC. This chain uses TRBV20-1 with TRBJ2-1; weak D call: TRBD1 (6 bases). Germline V gene data show CDR1 as DFQATT and CDR2 as SNEGSKA (reference sequence). The CDR3 runs to 15 residues. V shed 7 bases and J shed 0 bases, with 16 bases lying between them.

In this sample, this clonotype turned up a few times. The CDR3 sequence is CSAGTSGRDSTDTQYF. The CDR3 nucleotides read TGCAGTGCTGGGACTAGCGGGAGGGATAGCACAGATACGCAGTATTTT. This sequence joins TRBV20-1 and TRBJ2-3, with 16 nucleotides matching TRBD2. J gave up 0 bases and V 5 bases, and 2 bases lay outside the gene matches. The germline V gene has CDR1 DFQATT and CDR2 SNEGSKA (reference sequence). The CDR3 contains 16 residues.

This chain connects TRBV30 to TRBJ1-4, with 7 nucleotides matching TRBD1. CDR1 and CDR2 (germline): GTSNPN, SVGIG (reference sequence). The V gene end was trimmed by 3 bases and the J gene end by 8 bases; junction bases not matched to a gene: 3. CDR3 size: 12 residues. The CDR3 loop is CAWSLQGEKLFF. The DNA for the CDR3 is TGTGCCTGGAGCCTACAGGGGGAAAAACTGTTTTTT. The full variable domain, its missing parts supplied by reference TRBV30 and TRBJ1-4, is SQTIHQWPATLVQPVGSPLSLECTVEGTSNPNLYWYRQAAGRGLQLLFYSVGIGQISSEVPQNLSASRPQDRQFILSSKKLLLSDSGFYLCAWSLQGEKLFFGSGTQLSVL.

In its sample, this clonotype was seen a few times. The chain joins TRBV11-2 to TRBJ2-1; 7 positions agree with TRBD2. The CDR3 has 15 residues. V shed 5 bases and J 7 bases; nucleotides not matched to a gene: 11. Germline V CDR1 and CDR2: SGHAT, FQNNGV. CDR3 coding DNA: TGTGCCAGCAGCCCCAGGACCCGGCGGGGGAATGAGCAGTTCTTC. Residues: CASSPRTRRGNEQFF.

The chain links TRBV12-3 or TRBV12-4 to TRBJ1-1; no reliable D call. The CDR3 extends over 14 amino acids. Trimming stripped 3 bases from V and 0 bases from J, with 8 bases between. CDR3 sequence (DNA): TGTGCCAGCAGTTTTGGACCAATGAACACTGAAGCTTTCTTT. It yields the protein CASSFGPMNTEAFF.

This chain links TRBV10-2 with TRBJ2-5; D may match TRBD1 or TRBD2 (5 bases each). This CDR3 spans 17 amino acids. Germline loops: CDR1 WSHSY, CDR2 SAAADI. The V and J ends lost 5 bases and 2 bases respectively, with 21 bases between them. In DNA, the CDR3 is TGCGCCAGCAGTCTCCGGGCCTCCGGGGACCTTCAAGAGACCCAGTACTTC. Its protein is CASSLRASGDLQETQYF.

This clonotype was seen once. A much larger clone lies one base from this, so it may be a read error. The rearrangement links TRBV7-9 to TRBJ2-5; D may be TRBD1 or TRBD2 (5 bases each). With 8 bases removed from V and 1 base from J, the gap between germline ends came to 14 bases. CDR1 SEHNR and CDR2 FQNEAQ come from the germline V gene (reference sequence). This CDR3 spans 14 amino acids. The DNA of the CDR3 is TGTGCCAGCGGCTGGGGGACGTCCCAAGAGACCCAGTACTTC. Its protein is CASGWGTSQETQYF.

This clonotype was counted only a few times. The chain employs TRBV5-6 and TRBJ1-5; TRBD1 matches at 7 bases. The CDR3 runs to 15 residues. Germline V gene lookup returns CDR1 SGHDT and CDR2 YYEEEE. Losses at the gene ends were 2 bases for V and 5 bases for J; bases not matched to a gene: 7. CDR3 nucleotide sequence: TGTGCCAGCAGCTTCGTCCGGGACAGCGATCAGCCCCAGCATTTT. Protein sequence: CASSFVRDSDQPQHF.

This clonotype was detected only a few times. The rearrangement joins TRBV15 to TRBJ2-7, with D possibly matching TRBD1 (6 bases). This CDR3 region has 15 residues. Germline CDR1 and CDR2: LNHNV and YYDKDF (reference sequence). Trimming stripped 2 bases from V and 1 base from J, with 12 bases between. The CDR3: CATSRSTGRSYEQYF. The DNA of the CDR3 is TGTGCCACCAGCAGATCTACAGGGCGATCCTACGAGCAGTACTTC.

The CDR3 DNA sequence: TGCGCCAGCAGCCAACAGGGACTAGCGGGCCTGGATACGCAGTATTTT. It specifies CASSQQGLAGLDTQYF. This chain links TRBV4-1 with TRBJ2-3; TRBD2 aligns across 12 bases. The junction had 6 bases not matched to a gene; V was cut back by 2 bases and J by 6 bases. Germline assignment: CDR1 MGHRA and CDR2 YSYEKL. The CDR3 is 16 amino acids.